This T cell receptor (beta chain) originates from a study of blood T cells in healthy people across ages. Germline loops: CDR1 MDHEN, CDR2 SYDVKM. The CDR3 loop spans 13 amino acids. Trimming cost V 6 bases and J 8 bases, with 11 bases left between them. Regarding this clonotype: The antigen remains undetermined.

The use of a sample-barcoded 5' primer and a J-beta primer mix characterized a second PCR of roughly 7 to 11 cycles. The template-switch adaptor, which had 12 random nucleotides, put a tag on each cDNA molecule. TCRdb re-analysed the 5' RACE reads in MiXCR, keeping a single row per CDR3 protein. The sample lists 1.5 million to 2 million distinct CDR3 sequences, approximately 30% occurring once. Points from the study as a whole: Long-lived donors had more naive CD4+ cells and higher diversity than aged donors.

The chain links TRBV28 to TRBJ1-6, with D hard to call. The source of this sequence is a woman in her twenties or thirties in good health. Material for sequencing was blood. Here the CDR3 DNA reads TGTGCCAGCAGCTTGGACGGGTATTCACCCCTCCACTTT. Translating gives CASSLDGYSPLHF.